These 29 T cell receptor beta chains share one sample of origin, sequenced in a study of prognosis after radiotherapy for stage I lung cancer. Two-round multiplex PCR, the amplification method, yielded TCR beta CDR3 from genomic DNA. Amplification in first-round PCR relied on primers specific to each TRBV and TRBJ gene. TCRdb used MiXCR to reprocess the multiplex PCR reads, holding one entry per CDR3 protein. The sample lists 20,000 or so distinct CDR3 sequences, approximately 25% seen once, with approximately 23% in the top ten. Sequences were derived from PBMCs, sampled before or after stereotactic body radiation therapy (not recorded which). The receptors were sampled from a donor over 45 with non-small cell lung cancer.

V gene TRBV27 combines with J gene TRBJ1-4; D is uncertain. Germline assignment: CDR1 MNHEY and CDR2 SMNVEV (reference sequence). There are 14 residues in the CDR3. V gave up 11 bases and J gave up 17 bases, with 30 bases separating them. The CDR3 sequence is CAHHRHGLMKSCFF. CDR3 nucleotide sequence: TGTGCCCACCACCGACATGGACTAATGAAAAGCTGTTTTTTT.

This clonotype was counted at least ten times. The gene calls are TRBV10-3 and TRBJ2-1; the match to TRBD2 covers 12 bases. Losses at the gene ends were 4 bases for V and 3 bases for J; bases not matched to a gene: 1. The CDR3 has 15 amino acids. The germline gives CDR1 ENHRY, CDR2 SYGVKD. The CDR3 bases are TGTGCCATCAGTGGGACTAGCGGGGACTACAATGAGCAGTTCTTC. Translation: CAISGTSGDYNEQFF.

By its share, this clonotype is medium-sized. The chain couples TRBV11-2 to TRBJ1-1; D is possibly TRBD1 (6 bases). The germline V and J ends were trimmed by 1 base and 6 bases, with 9 bases remaining between them. Germline V gene data show CDR1 as SGHAT and CDR2 as FQNNGV. The CDR3 is 13 amino acids. CDR3 loop: CASSLVRGAEAFF. For the CDR3, the DNA is TGTGCCAGCAGCTTAGTCAGGGGTGCTGAAGCTTTCTTT.

This clonotype has a count of ten or more. This sequence may be a read error, since a much larger clone differs from it by one base. The chain links TRBV20-1 to TRBJ2-1; the match to TRBD2 covers 14 bases. Germline CDR1 and CDR2: DFQATT and SNEGSKA (reference sequence). The CDR3 spans 16 residues. Unmatched junction bases numbered 12, after V lost 5 bases and J lost 9 bases. The CDR3 region is CSAPGTSGSHDGEQFF. The DNA of the CDR3 is TGCAGTGCTCCTGGGACTAGCGGGAGCCATGACGGTGAGCAGTTCTTC.

This clonotype was seen only a few times. The gene calls are TRBV5-4 and TRBJ2-1, with D unresolved. The CDR3 contains 11 residues. CDR1 and CDR2 from the germline V gene are SGHNT and YYREEE (reference sequence). Deletions cut 3 bases from V and 5 bases from J, with 3 bases between. DNA for the CDR3: TGTGCCAGCAGCTCACACAATGAGCAGTTCTTC. Protein product: CASSSHNEQFF.

The chain combines TRBV6-1 with TRBJ2-3; 7 bases fit TRBD2. The germline CDR1 and CDR2 sequences are MNHNS and SASEGT. This CDR3 is 13 amino acids long. The trim removed 7 bases at V and 5 bases at J, leaving 6 bases unmatched. The CDR3 DNA sequence: TGTGCCAGCAAGGGACTAAACATAGATACGCAGTATTTT. This sequence encodes CASKGLNIDTQYF.

On this clonotype itself: This could be a read error, since a much larger clone is one nucleotide away. The chain joins TRBV4-2 to TRBJ2-4; tentative D call: TRBD2 (6 bases). In germline, CDR1 is LGHNA, CDR2 YNFKEQ. CDR3 length equals 18 residues. For the CDR3, the DNA is TGTGCCAGCAGCCAGGCCGCCCGGGACGGAGGGTTCTACAATGAGAAGTTCTTC. This encodes CASSQAARDGGFYNEKFF.

For this clonotype: This clone may be a read error of a much larger clone one base away. The chain links TRBV15 to TRBJ2-5; 8 bases map to TRBD2. V lost 0 bases and J lost 5; bases outside the gene matches: 5. The CDR3 length is 15 residues. Germline CDR1 LNHNV, CDR2 YYDKDF (reference sequence). CDR3 residues: CATSRELPGGETQYF. CDR3 coding DNA: TGTGCCACCAGCAGAGAACTCCCGGGGGGGGAGACCCAGTACTTC.

This clonotype was seen many times. The rearrangement links TRBV15 to TRBJ1-1; D gene unclear. The CDR3 loop spans 14 amino acids. Germline lookup yields CDR1 LNHNV and CDR2 YYDKDF (reference sequence). V was pared by 0 bases and J by 6 bases, with 11 bases between. CDR3 in amino acids: CATSREEKIAEAFF. In nucleotides, the CDR3 is TGTGCCACCAGCAGAGAGGAGAAGATTGCTGAAGCTTTCTTT. Based on the CDR3 plus reference TRBV15 and TRBJ1-1, the full variable domain is DAMVIQNPRYQVTQFGKPVTLSCSQTLNHNVMYWYQQKSSQAPKLLFHYYDKDFNNEADTPDNFQSRRPNTSFCFLDIRSPGLGDTAMYLCATSREEKIAEAFFGQGTRLTVV.

This clonotype was picked up many times. J is TRBJ1-2 and V is TRBV12-3 or TRBV12-4; the D is unclear. The CDR3 covers 14 residues. V was clipped by 4 bases and J by 7 bases, with 16 bases between them. The CDR3: CASSSQTEDRGYTF. The DNA for the CDR3 is TGTGCCAGCAGTTCCCAGACGGAAGATCGTGGCTACACCTTC.

The table lists this clonotype with a few counts. The chain joins TRBV5-4 to TRBJ2-5; 9 nucleotides agree with TRBD2. CDR3 length: 14 residues. Trimming at V came to 4 bases and at J to 4 bases, leaving 5 bases not matched to a gene. From germline, CDR1 is SGHNT and CDR2 YYREEE (reference sequence). The CDR3 region has the DNA TGTGCCAGCAGCGCGGGACTAGCATTAGAGACCCAGTACTTC. Its protein is CASSAGLALETQYF. The whole variable domain, filled in from reference TRBV5-4 and TRBJ2-5, reads ETGVTQSPTHLIKTRGQQVTLRCSSQSGHNTVSWYQQALGQGPQFIFQYYREEENGRGNFPPRFSGLQFPNYSSELNVNALELDDSALYLCASSAGLALETQYFGPGTRLLVL.

The chain uses TRBV27 and TRBJ2-5; D might be TRBD1 or TRBD2, each matching 5 bases. The germline V and J ends were trimmed by 5 bases and 4 bases, with 14 bases remaining between them. Germline V gene lookup returns CDR1 MNHEY and CDR2 SMNVEV (reference sequence). This CDR3 is 14 amino acids long. The DNA of the CDR3 is TGTGCCAGCAGTATATACCGGGGCGGAGAGACCCAGTACTTC. It translates to CASSIYRGGETQYF.

This clonotype has ten or more counts. This chain connects TRBV12-3 or TRBV12-4 to TRBJ2-3; 9 bases map to TRBD2. This CDR3 has 16 residues. The trim removed 5 bases at V and 1 base at J, leaving 7 bases unmatched. The CDR3 sequence is CASSPRRTSGTDTQYF. For the CDR3, the DNA is TGTGCCAGCAGTCCCCGACGGACTAGCGGCACAGATACGCAGTATTTT.

There are many counts of this clonotype. V gene TRBV7-6 combines with J gene TRBJ1-1, with a weak D call TRBD1 (5 bases). V was shortened by 6 bases and J by 6 bases, with 14 bases between the two germline ends. CDR3 length: 13 amino acids. Germline V gives CDR1 SGHVS, CDR2 FNYEAQ. The CDR3 coding sequence is TGTGCCAGCAGTCCGGGGCTTGGGGCTGAAGCTTTCTTT. Its translation: CASSPGLGAEAFF.

This clonotype was seen ten or more times. The chain is built from TRBV6-1 and TRBJ1-3, with a tentative D call TRBD1 (6 bases). CDR1 is MNHNS, CDR2 SASEGT, per germline. With 6 bases removed from V and 3 bases from J, the gap between germline ends came to 15 bases. This CDR3 is 15 amino acids long. The CDR3 coding sequence is TGTGCCAGCAGCCCCATCCAGGGGTATGGAAACACCATATATTTT. This gives the protein CASSPIQGYGNTIYF.

In its sample, this clonotype was seen a few times. This sequence may be a read error, since a much larger clone differs from it by one base. The rearrangement joins TRBV10-3 to TRBJ1-2; possible D gene TRBD1, 5 bases. Germline lookup yields CDR1 ENHRY and CDR2 SYGVKD. The CDR3 covers 13 residues. The DNA of the CDR3 is TGTGCCATCACTCCGACAGAGACCTATGGCCACACCTTC. Translated, it gives CAITPTETYGHTF.

In this sample, this clonotype turned up many times. This sequence joins TRBV7-2 and TRBJ1-1, with D possibly being TRBD1 (6 bases). This CDR3 is 12 amino acids long. V was cut by 5 bases and J by 10 bases, with 14 bases left in between. CDR1 is SGHTA, CDR2 FQGNSA, per germline. For the CDR3, the DNA is TGTGCCAGCAGCGAGGACAGAATCTTAGCTTTCTTT. It encodes CASSEDRILAFF.

The table lists this clonotype with many counts. The genes are TRBV5-1 and TRBJ2-3; 7 bases match TRBD2. CDR3 length: 15 residues. Germline CDR1 SGHRS, CDR2 YFSETQ. The trim removed 4 bases at V and 1 base at J, leaving 6 bases unmatched. DNA of the CDR3: TGCGCCAGCAGCCCGCTAGCGGTAGGCACAGATACGCAGTATTTT. This sequence encodes CASSPLAVGTDTQYF.

This clonotype occurred many times. The genes are TRBV12-3 or TRBV12-4 and TRBJ1-6; TRBD1 matches 7 bases. The CDR3 is made up of 15 amino acids. The junction had 7 bases not matched to a gene; V was cut back by 7 bases and J by 4 bases. The CDR3 DNA is TGTGCCAGCACCGAGGGGGCCAGGTATAATTCACCCCTCCACTTT. Its translation: CASTEGARYNSPLHF.

This clonotype was counted many times. This chain connects TRBV18 to TRBJ2-1; 7 bases fit TRBD2. V dropped 6 bases and J dropped 3; count of bases not matched to a gene: 11. The CDR3 covers 16 residues. CDR1 and CDR2 from the germline V gene are KGHSH and LQKENI. The CDR3 sequence: CASSVNEAGIYNEQFF. The CDR3, as DNA: TGTGCCAGCTCGGTCAACGAAGCGGGGATCTACAATGAGCAGTTCTTC.

This clonotype was recorded once. J is TRBJ1-1 and V is TRBV20-1; a possible D gene is TRBD1 (5 bases). The CDR3 spans 12 residues. Germline V gene data show CDR1 as DFQATT and CDR2 as SNEGSKA (reference sequence). V gave up 2 bases and J gave up 3 bases, with 7 bases separating them. The CDR3 bases are TGCAGTGCTAGACCGGGGGACACTGAAGCTTTCTTT. It translates to CSARPGDTEAFF.

About this clonotype: With only one base between it and a far larger clone, this is likely a read error. The chain is built from TRBV6-5 and TRBJ1-1; no reliable D call. The CDR3 runs 11 residues. Germline V gives CDR1 MNHEY, CDR2 SVGAGI. V was trimmed by 7 bases and J by 7 bases, leaving 10 bases between them. The CDR3 DNA is TGTGCCAGCACTCTCTTTAATGAAGCTTTCTTT. This codes for CASTLFNEAFF.

The chain couples TRBV20-1 to TRBJ2-2, with 9 nucleotides matching TRBD1. The germline CDR1 and CDR2 sequences are DFQATT and SNEGSKA (reference sequence). Unmatched junction bases numbered 6, after V lost 3 bases and J lost 4 bases. This CDR3 contains 15 residues. The CDR3 nucleotides read TGCAGTGCTAGCATGGGGACAGGGCGCACCGGGGAGCTGTTTTTT. Protein sequence: CSASMGTGRTGELFF.

This clonotype was detected ten times or more. The chain uses TRBV27 and TRBJ2-2; D might be TRBD1 (6 bases). The V and J ends lost 6 bases and 7 bases respectively, with 18 bases between them. Germline CDR1 reads MNHEY; CDR2 reads SMNVEV (reference sequence). The CDR3 is 15 residues long. The CDR3 DNA follows: TGTGCCAGCAGCGCTTACGAGGGGGATATCGGGGAGCTGTTTTTT. Translating it yields CASSAYEGDIGELFF.

This clonotype was seen at least ten times. The genes are TRBV13 and TRBJ2-1, with TRBD2 identical over 10 bases. Trimming removed 5 bases from V and 8 bases from J; junction bases left unmatched: 6. This CDR3 comprises 14 residues. Germline lookup yields CDR1 PRHDT and CDR2 FYEKMQ (reference sequence). The CDR3 reads CASSQREGLDEQFF. The CDR3 DNA reads as TGTGCCAGCAGCCAGCGGGAGGGCCTCGATGAGCAGTTCTTC.

This clonotype was seen at least ten times. This chain joins TRBV28 and TRBJ2-2; D perhaps matches TRBD2 (6 bases). The CDR3 covers 14 residues. From germline, CDR1 is MDHEN and CDR2 SYDVKM. Trimming shortened V by 2 bases and J by 6 bases, and 10 bases separated the two germline ends. DNA of the CDR3: TGTGCCAGCAGTTTAGGGGGGATCCCCGGGGAGCTGTTTTTT. Its protein product is CASSLGGIPGELFF.

This clonotype showed up many times. The V call is TRBV5-4, the J call TRBJ2-3, with D tentatively TRBD2 (7 bases). Germline lookup yields CDR1 SGHNT and CDR2 YYREEE (reference sequence). CDR3 length equals 15 residues. Trimming removed 4 bases from V and 1 base from J, with 13 bases in between. CDR3: CASSRRGAGTDTQYF. CDR3 bases: TGTGCCAGCAGCCGCCGGGGGGCCGGCACAGATACGCAGTATTTT.

Ten or more counts support this clonotype. This sequence joins TRBV20-1 and TRBJ2-7, with 7 bases fitting TRBD2. The germline gives CDR1 DFQATT, CDR2 SNEGSKA (reference sequence). Germline trimming cut 5 bases from V and 5 bases from J; bases unmatched to any gene: 12. The CDR3 consists of 14 residues. Here the CDR3 reads CSAGPPGLSNEQYF. For the CDR3, the DNA is TGCAGTGCTGGGCCACCGGGACTATCTAACGAGCAGTACTTC.

This clonotype appeared many times. The chain couples TRBV7-2 to TRBJ2-7, with D uncertain. Per germline, CDR1 SGHTA and CDR2 FQGNSA. Trimming took 5 bases from V and 1 from J, leaving 12 bases between them. CDR3 size: 14 residues. CDR3 amino acids: CASSPEQWSYEQYF. The CDR3 DNA reads as TGTGCCAGCAGCCCAGAACAGTGGTCCTACGAGCAGTACTTC.